The sequence of this T cell receptor beta chain was determined in a study of response to subunit inactivated influenza vaccine. TCRdb re-called the RT-PCR reads through MiXCR, storing one row per CDR3 protein. In the table there are 650,000 to 850,000 distinct CDR3 sequences, about 15% of which are singletons. This clonotype was found a few times. V gave up 6 bases and J gave up 0 bases; unmatched junction bases: 7. The CDR3 runs to 16 residues. Germline V lookup: CDR1 DFQATT, CDR2 SNEGSKA (reference sequence). The sequencing used PBMCs from blood, collected 14 to 15 days before vaccination. The receptor's source is a middle-aged man who received an inactivated influenza vaccine. This chain uses TRBV20-1 with TRBJ2-7; 14 nucleotides agree with TRBD2. For the CDR3, the DNA is TGCAGTGCGACGGGACTAGCGGGAGTGTTCTCCTACGAGCAGTACTTC. It codes for CSATGLAGVFSYEQYF.